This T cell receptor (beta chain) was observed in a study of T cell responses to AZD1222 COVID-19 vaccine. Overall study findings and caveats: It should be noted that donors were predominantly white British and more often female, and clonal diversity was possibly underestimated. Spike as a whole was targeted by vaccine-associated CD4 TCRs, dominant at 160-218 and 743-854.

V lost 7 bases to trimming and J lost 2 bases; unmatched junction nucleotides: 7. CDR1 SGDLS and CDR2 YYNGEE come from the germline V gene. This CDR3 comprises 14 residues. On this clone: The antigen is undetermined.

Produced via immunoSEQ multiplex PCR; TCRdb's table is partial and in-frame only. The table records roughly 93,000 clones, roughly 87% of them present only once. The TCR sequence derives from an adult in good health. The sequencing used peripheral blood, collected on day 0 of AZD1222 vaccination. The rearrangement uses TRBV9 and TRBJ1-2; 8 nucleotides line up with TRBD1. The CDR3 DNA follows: TGTGCCAGCTCGAGACAGGGGCGCAACTATGGCTACACCTTC. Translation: CASSRQGRNYGYTF.